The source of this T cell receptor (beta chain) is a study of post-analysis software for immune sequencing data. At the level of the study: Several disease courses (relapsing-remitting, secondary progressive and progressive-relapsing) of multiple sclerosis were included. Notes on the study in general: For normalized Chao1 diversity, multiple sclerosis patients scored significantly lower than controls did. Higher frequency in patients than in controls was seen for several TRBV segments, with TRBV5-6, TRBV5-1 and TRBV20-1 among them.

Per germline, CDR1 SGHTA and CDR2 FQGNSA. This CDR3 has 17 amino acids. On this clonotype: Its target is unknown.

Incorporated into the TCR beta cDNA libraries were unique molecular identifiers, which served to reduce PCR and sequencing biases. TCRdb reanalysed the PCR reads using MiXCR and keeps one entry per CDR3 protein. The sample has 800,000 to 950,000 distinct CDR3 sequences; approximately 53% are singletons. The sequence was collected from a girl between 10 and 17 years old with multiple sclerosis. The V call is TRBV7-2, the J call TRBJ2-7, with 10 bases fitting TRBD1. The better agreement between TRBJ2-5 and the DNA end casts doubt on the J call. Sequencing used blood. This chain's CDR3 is CASSLKTAGQGWETQYF. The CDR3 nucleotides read TGTGCCAGCAGCTTAAAAACGGCGGGACAGGGGTGGGAGACCCAGTACTTC.